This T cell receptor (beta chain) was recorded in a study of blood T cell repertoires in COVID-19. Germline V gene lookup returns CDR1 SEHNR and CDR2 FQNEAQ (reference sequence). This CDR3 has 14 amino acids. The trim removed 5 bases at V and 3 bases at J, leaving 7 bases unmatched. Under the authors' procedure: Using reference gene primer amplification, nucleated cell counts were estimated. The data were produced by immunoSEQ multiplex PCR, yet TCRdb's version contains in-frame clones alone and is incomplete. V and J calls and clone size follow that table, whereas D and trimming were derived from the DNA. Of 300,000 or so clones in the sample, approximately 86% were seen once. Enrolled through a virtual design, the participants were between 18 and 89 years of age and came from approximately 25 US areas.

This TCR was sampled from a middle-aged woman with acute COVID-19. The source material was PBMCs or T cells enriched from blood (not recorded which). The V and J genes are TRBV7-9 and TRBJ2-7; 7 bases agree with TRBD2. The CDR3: CASSRTSEIYEQYF. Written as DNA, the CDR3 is TGTGCCAGCAGCCGAACTAGCGAGATCTACGAGCAGTACTTC.